Listed below are T cell receptor beta chains from one sample, sequenced in a study of cytomegalovirus exposure and HLA in healthy donors. Generated by immunoSEQ multiplex PCR, the TCRdb table keeps only in-frame clones and is missing some. This table has approximately 59,000 clones, roughly two thirds appearing once. The sample taken for sequencing was PBMCs. These receptors all come from a man between 40 and 49 years old in good health and CMV-seropositive. The CDR3 runs from the conserved cysteine through the conserved F or W. Each record gives: clone size, V gene, J gene, D gene, CDR3 DNA, CDR3 protein. The D gene is left open where the match is weak. The size field is filled for only some rows; it gives once, few, many or a size class.

abundance: few
v_gene: TRBV7-9
j_gene: TRBJ2-7
d_gene: TRBD2
CDR3nt: TGTTCCAGCAGTCTCGAATTTAGCGGGAGGCCCTACGAGCAGTACTTC
CDR3aa: CSSSLEFSGRPYEQYF

abundance: few
v_gene: TRBV6-1
j_gene: TRBJ1-1
d_gene: .
CDR3nt: TGTGCCAGCAGTTTGCCCCCTACACAGGGTGACGCTTTCTTT
CDR3aa: CASSLPPTQGDAFF

abundance: .
v_gene: TRBV14
j_gene: TRBJ2-7
d_gene: TRBD1
CDR3nt: TGTGCCAGCAGCCAGGAGACAGGGGGCCATTACGAGCAGTACTTC
CDR3aa: CASSQETGGHYEQYF

abundance: .
v_gene: TRBV30
j_gene: TRBJ2-1
d_gene: TRBD2
CDR3nt: TGTGCCTGGGGACAGGGGACTAGCGGGAGGGGTGGGAGCTCCTACAATGAGCAGTTCTTC
CDR3aa: CAWGQGTSGRGGSSYNEQFF

abundance: .
v_gene: TRBV4-1
j_gene: TRBJ2-7
d_gene: TRBD1
CDR3nt: TGCGCCAGCAGCCCTAATACCGGGACAGGGGCATTCTTC
CDR3aa: CASSPNTGTGAFF

abundance: .
v_gene: TRBV7-2
j_gene: TRBJ2-5
d_gene: .
CDR3nt: TGTGCCAGCAGCTCCACAGGGAGGGGCGAGACCCAGTACTTC
CDR3aa: CASSSTGRGETQYF

abundance: few
v_gene: TRBV5-4
j_gene: TRBJ1-4
d_gene: TRBD1
CDR3nt: TGTGCCAGCAGCGCGGACAGGGGGCTTAGTGAAAAACTGTTTTTT
CDR3aa: CASSADRGLSEKLFF

abundance: .
v_gene: TRBV6-1
j_gene: TRBJ1-1
d_gene: .
CDR3nt: TGTGCCAGCAGTGAGACAGTGAACACTGAAGCTTTCTTT
CDR3aa: CASSETVNTEAFF

abundance: once
v_gene: TRBV2
j_gene: TRBJ2-7
d_gene: TRBD2
CDR3nt: TGTGCCAGCAGTGAATTAGCTAGCGGGGGGTACGAGCAGTACTTC
CDR3aa: CASSELASGGYEQYF

abundance: .
v_gene: TRBV30
j_gene: TRBJ2-7
d_gene: .
CDR3nt: TGTGCCTGGAGTGCAGGGTTTAGAACCAGCGAGCAGTACTTC
CDR3aa: CAWSAGFRTSEQYF

abundance: .
v_gene: TRBV6-1
j_gene: TRBJ1-5
d_gene: .
CDR3nt: TGTGCCAGCAGTGTTGTACAGGGTTTCAATCAGCCCCAGCATTTT
CDR3aa: CASSVVQGFNQPQHF

abundance: .
v_gene: TRBV7-2
j_gene: TRBJ1-5
d_gene: .
CDR3nt: TGTGCCAGCAGCCTGGGCTGGAATCAGCCCCAGCATTTT
CDR3aa: CASSLGWNQPQHF

abundance: .
v_gene: TRBV7-9
j_gene: TRBJ1-1
d_gene: TRBD1
CDR3nt: TGTGCCAGCAGCACACAGGGGGCGCGCACTGAAGCTTTCTTT
CDR3aa: CASSTQGARTEAFF

abundance: .
v_gene: TRBV7-8
j_gene: TRBJ2-2
d_gene: .
CDR3nt: TGTGCCAGCAGCCCTCGGGGGGCCCGAGGGACCGGGGAGCTGTTTTTT
CDR3aa: CASSPRGARGTGELFF

abundance: .
v_gene: TRBV6-1
j_gene: TRBJ2-3
d_gene: TRBD2
CDR3nt: TGTGCCAGCACTTTTTCGGGACTAGCGACAGATACGCAGTATTTT
CDR3aa: CASTFSGLATDTQYF

abundance: .
v_gene: TRBV15
j_gene: TRBJ2-2
d_gene: TRBD2
CDR3nt: TGTGCCACCAGCAGAGGGAGCGGGGCGGTGAACACCGGGGAGCTGTTTTTT
CDR3aa: CATSRGSGAVNTGELFF

abundance: .
v_gene: TRBV19
j_gene: TRBJ2-5
d_gene: TRBD1
CDR3nt: TGTGCCAGTAGTTCCGGGACAGGGGCCGTCCAAGAGACCCAGTACTTC
CDR3aa: CASSSGTGAVQETQYF

abundance: .
v_gene: TRBV19
j_gene: TRBJ2-7
d_gene: .
CDR3nt: TGTGCCAGTAGTAAGTCCGCAGGGCCCTACGAGCAGTACTTC
CDR3aa: CASSKSAGPYEQYF

abundance: .
v_gene: TRBV6-5
j_gene: TRBJ1-1
d_gene: TRBD1
CDR3nt: TGTGCCAGCAGGTACCGGACAGGAGAAGCTTTCTTT
CDR3aa: CASRYRTGEAFF

abundance: .
v_gene: TRBV6-1
j_gene: TRBJ1-4
d_gene: TRBD1
CDR3nt: TGTGCCAGCCGACAGGGGGCATTTGAAAAACTGTTTTTT
CDR3aa: CASRQGAFEKLFF

abundance: .
v_gene: TRBV2
j_gene: TRBJ2-7
d_gene: .
CDR3nt: TGTGCCAGCAATCTAGACTCCTACGAGCAGTACTTC
CDR3aa: CASNLDSYEQYF

abundance: .
v_gene: TRBV19
j_gene: TRBJ1-4
d_gene: .
CDR3nt: TGTGCCAGTAGTAATGACAGGTCGCCGAATGAAAAACTGTTTTTT
CDR3aa: CASSNDRSPNEKLFF

abundance: .
v_gene: TRBV12-5
j_gene: TRBJ2-5
d_gene: .
CDR3nt: TGTGCTAGTGGTTTGTTCGGGGGGCGGATTGAGACCCAGTACTTC
CDR3aa: CASGLFGGRIETQYF

abundance: .
v_gene: TRBV27
j_gene: TRBJ2-7
d_gene: TRBD1
CDR3nt: TGTGCCAGCAGTTTGGGACAGGGAGTAGATGAGCAGTACTTC
CDR3aa: CASSLGQGVDEQYF

abundance: .
v_gene: TRBV5-1
j_gene: TRBJ2-5
d_gene: .
CDR3nt: TGCGCCAGCAGCTTGATGGAGGAGGAGACCCAGTACTTC
CDR3aa: CASSLMEEETQYF

abundance: once
v_gene: TRBV4-1
j_gene: TRBJ2-3
d_gene: .
CDR3nt: TGCGCCAGCAGCCAAGATCCGGCCGGTAGCGGCACAGATACGCAGTATTTT
CDR3aa: CASSQDPAGSGTDTQYF

abundance: .
v_gene: TRBV7-9
j_gene: TRBJ2-3
d_gene: TRBD2
CDR3nt: TGTGCCAGCAGCTTAGGAGTTGGGGGGGAAGCCTCAGATACGCAGTATTTT
CDR3aa: CASSLGVGGEASDTQYF

abundance: .
v_gene: TRBV9
j_gene: TRBJ2-1
d_gene: .
CDR3nt: TGTGCCAGCAGCGGACGCCGAGGGTACAATGAGCAGTTCTTC
CDR3aa: CASSGRRGYNEQFF

abundance: .
v_gene: TRBV18
j_gene: TRBJ2-4
d_gene: TRBD2
CDR3nt: TGTGCCAGCTCACCACCGTCTAGCGGGAGGAACATTCAGTACTTC
CDR3aa: CASSPPSSGRNIQYF

abundance: few
v_gene: TRBV6-5
j_gene: TRBJ1-1
d_gene: .
CDR3nt: TGTGCCAGCAGTTCCGTGAACACTGAAGCTTTCTTT
CDR3aa: CASSSVNTEAFF

abundance: .
v_gene: TRBV7-2
j_gene: TRBJ1-3
d_gene: .
CDR3nt: TGTGCCAGCAGCTATGGGGCGGCTGGAAACACCATATATTTT
CDR3aa: CASSYGAAGNTIYF

abundance: few
v_gene: TRBV11-2
j_gene: TRBJ2-1
d_gene: TRBD2
CDR3nt: TGTGCCAGCAGCTTCTCAGGGACTACCCTATCGGTAGATGAGCAGTTCTTC
CDR3aa: CASSFSGTTLSVDEQFF

abundance: .
v_gene: TRBV27
j_gene: TRBJ1-2
d_gene: .
CDR3nt: TGTGCCAGCAGTTTTTTCGGGTCCGGGGGCTACACCTTC
CDR3aa: CASSFFGSGGYTF

abundance: .
v_gene: TRBV6-4
j_gene: TRBJ2-1
d_gene: TRBD2
CDR3nt: TGTGCCAGCAGTGAGTTCGGACATATGGCTTGGGGGGGCTACAATGAGCAGTTCTTC
CDR3aa: CASSEFGHMAWGGYNEQFF

abundance: .
v_gene: TRBV5-1
j_gene: TRBJ2-5
d_gene: TRBD1
CDR3nt: TGCGCCAGCAGCATGGAGACAACCGGGACAGGGGGAGAGACCCAGTACTTC
CDR3aa: CASSMETTGTGGETQYF

abundance: .
v_gene: TRBV2
j_gene: TRBJ1-6
d_gene: TRBD1
CDR3nt: TGTGCCAGCAGTGCGGACAGGGTCTCACCCCTCCACTTT
CDR3aa: CASSADRVSPLHF

abundance: .
v_gene: TRBV7-2
j_gene: TRBJ2-5
d_gene: TRBD2
CDR3nt: TGTGCCAGCAGCTTAGCTTTGCGGGGGGGCGAAGAGACCCAGTACTTC
CDR3aa: CASSLALRGGEETQYF

abundance: few
v_gene: TRBV18
j_gene: TRBJ1-5
d_gene: .
CDR3nt: TGTGCCAGCTCACCACCGTCCGGCGGGAGCAATCAGCCCCAGCATTTT
CDR3aa: CASSPPSGGSNQPQHF

abundance: .
v_gene: TRBV6-4
j_gene: TRBJ2-3
d_gene: .
CDR3nt: TGTGCCAGCAGCCTCGCGGGCACAGATACGCAGTATTTT
CDR3aa: CASSLAGTDTQYF

abundance: medium-sized
v_gene: TRBV5-6
j_gene: TRBJ2-5
d_gene: TRBD2
CDR3nt: TGTGCCAGCAGCTTGTGGTTGGGGCGGGGGGAGACCCAGTACTTC
CDR3aa: CASSLWLGRGETQYF

abundance: .
v_gene: TRBV7-2
j_gene: TRBJ2-1
d_gene: TRBD2
CDR3nt: TGTGCCAGCAGCATGTTAGCGGGAGGCTTTTACAATGAGCAGTTCTTC
CDR3aa: CASSMLAGGFYNEQFF

abundance: .
v_gene: TRBV4-1
j_gene: TRBJ2-2
d_gene: .
CDR3nt: TGCGCCAGCAGCCAAGAAAAGTGGCTAGCCAGGGCCGGGGGGCTGTTTTTT
CDR3aa: CASSQEKWLARAGGLFF

abundance: .
v_gene: TRBV7-2
j_gene: TRBJ2-7
d_gene: TRBD2
CDR3nt: TGTGCCAGCAGCTTAGCTGGTAGCGGGGGCCTGCCCTACGAGCAGTACTTC
CDR3aa: CASSLAGSGGLPYEQYF

abundance: few
v_gene: TRBV2
j_gene: TRBJ2-7
d_gene: TRBD2
CDR3nt: TGTGCCAGCAGTGAATTGGGGGGGACTAGCGGGAGATCCTACGAGCAGTACTTC
CDR3aa: CASSELGGTSGRSYEQYF

abundance: .
v_gene: TRBV13
j_gene: TRBJ2-7
d_gene: .
CDR3nt: TGTGCCAGCAGCGCGGGCGGCAGCTCCTACGAGCAGTACTTC
CDR3aa: CASSAGGSSYEQYF

abundance: .
v_gene: TRBV6-1
j_gene: TRBJ2-1
d_gene: .
CDR3nt: TGTGCCAGCAGACTCAACAATGAGCAGTTCTTC
CDR3aa: CASRLNNEQFF

abundance: .
v_gene: TRBV6-5
j_gene: TRBJ1-2
d_gene: .
CDR3nt: TGTGCCAGCAGTATGACCGGGAGGACCTATGGCTACACCTTC
CDR3aa: CASSMTGRTYGYTF

abundance: .
v_gene: TRBV19
j_gene: TRBJ2-3
d_gene: TRBD2
CDR3nt: TGTGCCAGTAGTACCATAGCGGGAGGGCTTACGGTTACGCAGTATTTT
CDR3aa: CASSTIAGGLTVTQYF

abundance: .
v_gene: TRBV7-6
j_gene: TRBJ2-5
d_gene: TRBD2
CDR3nt: TGTGCCAGCAGCTTAGAAACTAGCGGGGCGCCCGGGACCCAGTACTTC
CDR3aa: CASSLETSGAPGTQYF

abundance: .
v_gene: TRBV2
j_gene: TRBJ1-2
d_gene: .
CDR3nt: TGTGCCAGCAGTGCTCAGGGCACCTTTTACTATGGCTACACCTTC
CDR3aa: CASSAQGTFYYGYTF

abundance: once
v_gene: TRBV7-9
j_gene: TRBJ2-7
d_gene: .
CDR3nt: TGTTCCAGCACCTTTAGCGGCTACGAGCAGTACTTC
CDR3aa: CSSTFSGYEQYF

abundance: .
v_gene: TRBV19
j_gene: TRBJ2-1
d_gene: TRBD2
CDR3nt: TGTGCCAGTAGTATAGAGGCGGGGGGCCGATACAATGAGCAGTTCTTC
CDR3aa: CASSIEAGGRYNEQFF

abundance: .
v_gene: TRBV6-5
j_gene: TRBJ2-7
d_gene: .
CDR3nt: TGTGCCAGCAGCGGACAGAATCTGGAGCAGTACTTC
CDR3aa: CASSGQNLEQYF

abundance: few
v_gene: TRBV7-9
j_gene: TRBJ1-5
d_gene: TRBD1
CDR3nt: TGTGCCAGCAGCTTTTACAGGGGTCGCGGAGTATTCAATCAGCCCCAGCATTTT
CDR3aa: CASSFYRGRGVFNQPQHF

abundance: .
v_gene: TRBV5-5
j_gene: TRBJ1-5
d_gene: TRBD1
CDR3nt: TGTGCCAGCAGCTTCACCGGGACAGGCCTTAGCAATCAGCCCCAGCATTTT
CDR3aa: CASSFTGTGLSNQPQHF

abundance: .
v_gene: TRBV4-3
j_gene: TRBJ2-7
d_gene: TRBD2
CDR3nt: TGCGCCAGCAGCCCGCCGGGGGGTTACGAGCAGTACTTC
CDR3aa: CASSPPGGYEQYF

abundance: .
v_gene: TRBV10-1
j_gene: TRBJ2-2
d_gene: TRBD1
CDR3nt: TGCGCCAGCAGTGGGCCAGGGACAGTCGATTGGAGCGGGGAGCTGTTTTTT
CDR3aa: CASSGPGTVDWSGELFF

abundance: .
v_gene: TRBV30
j_gene: TRBJ1-5
d_gene: .
CDR3nt: TGTGCCTGGAGTCAGGGGAAACAGCCCCAGCATTTT
CDR3aa: CAWSQGKQPQHF

abundance: once
v_gene: TRBV4-2
j_gene: TRBJ2-2
d_gene: TRBD2
CDR3nt: TGTGCCAGCAGCCAAGCCTCGACTAGCCTCCACGGGGAGCTGTTTTTT
CDR3aa: CASSQASTSLHGELFF